The 11 T cell receptor beta chains presented below share a single source sample, sequenced in a study of early stage breast cancer tumors. Data came from immunoSEQ multiplex PCR; TCRdb stores just in-frame clones and leaves some out. Of tens of thousands of clones listed, roughly 78% are singletons. Material for sequencing was blood. These receptors all stem from a person aged 35-55 years with breast cancer.

J is TRBJ2-1 and V is TRBV6-1; 7 bases fit TRBD1. CDR1 and CDR2 from the germline V gene are MNHNS and SASEGT. The CDR3 covers 15 residues. J lost 3 bases, V lost 5 bases, and 7 bases had no gene match. The CDR3 DNA reads as TGTGCCAGCAGTAAGGGGGCCAGTTTCTACAATGAGCAGTTCTTC. It is translated as CASSKGASFYNEQFF.

This clone appeared a few times. V gene TRBV19 combines with J gene TRBJ1-2, with D possibly being TRBD1 (5 bases). The CDR3 runs to 13 residues. Trimming took 7 bases from V and 4 from J, leaving 13 bases between them. The V gene's germline CDR1 is LNHDA and CDR2 SQIVND (reference sequence). CDR3: CASTDRASYGYTF. The CDR3 DNA follows: TGTGCCAGTACCGACAGAGCCTCCTATGGCTACACCTTC.

The chain carries TRBV6-5 and TRBJ1-1; D perhaps matches TRBD1 (5 bases). The CDR3 covers 12 residues. Deletions cut 9 bases from V and 8 bases from J, with 16 bases between. Germline V gene data show CDR1 as MNHEY and CDR2 as SVGAGI. CDR3 amino acids: CASSGAGVEAFF. The CDR3 nucleotides read TGTGCCAGTAGTGGGGCTGGCGTAGAAGCTTTCTTT.

The chain has TRBV25-1 and TRBJ1-1; 9 nucleotides match TRBD1. V dropped 4 bases and J dropped 5; count of bases not matched to a gene: 11. The CDR3 length is 16 residues. Germline V gene lookup returns CDR1 MGHDK and CDR2 SYGVNS. This CDR3 reads CASSVGRGQGLTEAFF. The CDR3 DNA is TGTGCCAGCAGTGTAGGCCGGGGACAGGGTCTTACTGAAGCTTTCTTT.

The chain combines TRBV11-2 with TRBJ2-7; D not resolved. The CDR3 covers 12 residues. Germline-derived CDR1 and CDR2 are SGHAT and FQNNGV. V was shortened by 5 bases and J by 5 bases, with 10 bases between the two germline ends. CDR3: CASSLLIDEQYF. CDR3 bases: TGTGCCAGCAGCCTTCTGATTGACGAGCAGTACTTC.

This clone was seen only once. The chain links TRBV11-2 to TRBJ1-1; D not certain. Trimming left V 1 base short and J 7 bases short, with 16 bases between. This CDR3 contains 15 residues. Germline CDR1 reads SGHAT; CDR2 reads FQNNGV. This CDR3 reads CASSLAFDPVYEAFF. The CDR3 bases are TGTGCCAGCAGCTTAGCCTTTGACCCGGTATATGAAGCTTTCTTT.

The V gene is TRBV13, the J gene TRBJ1-2; 7 nucleotides align to TRBD1. Germline CDR1 reads PRHDT; CDR2 reads FYEKMQ (reference sequence). The CDR3 totals 15 residues. V lost 4 bases and J lost 5; bases outside the gene matches: 10. In nucleotides, the CDR3 is TGTGCCAGCAGCTCATACCCAGGGGGAGGGTATGGCTACACCTTC. Its translation: CASSSYPGGGYGYTF.

This chain links TRBV2 with TRBJ2-5, with D perhaps being TRBD1 or TRBD2 (6 bases each). V lost 7 bases to trimming and J lost 4 bases, with 13 bases between them. The length of the CDR3 is 13 residues. Germline values: CDR1 SNHLY, CDR2 FYNNEI. CDR3 DNA sequence: TGTGCCAGCAACGCACAGGGAGGAGAGACCCAGTACTTC. The encoded protein is CASNAQGGETQYF.

This chain links TRBV13 with TRBJ2-7, with TRBD2 identical over 11 bases. Germline values: CDR1 PRHDT, CDR2 FYEKMQ (reference sequence). The V gene end was trimmed by 5 bases and the J gene end by 1 base; junction bases not matched to a gene: 1. The CDR3 length is 14 residues. Written as DNA, the CDR3 is TGTGCCAGCAGCAGGACTAGCGGGTCCTACGAGCAGTACTTC. The encoded protein is CASSRTSGSYEQYF.

The chain couples TRBV19 to TRBJ1-1, with 8 bases fitting TRBD1. The junction had 18 bases not matched to a gene; V was cut back by 6 bases and J by 3 bases. CDR3 length: 18 amino acids. Germline CDR1 and CDR2: LNHDA and SQIVND (reference sequence). CDR3 in DNA: TGTGCCAGTAGGTTCAGATCCCAGGGGGCAGGTAAGGACACTGAAGCTTTCTTT. This gives the protein CASRFRSQGAGKDTEAFF.

The rearrangement uses TRBV12-5 and TRBJ2-2; 7 bases are shared with TRBD2. V lost 4 bases, J lost 4 bases, and 0 bases stayed unmatched. The germline CDR1 and CDR2 sequences are LGHNT and FRNRAP. The CDR3 has 13 residues. The CDR3 DNA follows: TGTGCTAGTGGTTGGGAGGGCACCGGGGAGCTGTTTTTT. Translated: CASGWEGTGELFF. The full variable domain, its missing parts supplied by reference TRBV12-5 and TRBJ2-2, is DARVTQTPRHKVTEMGQEVTMRCQPILGHNTVFWYRQTMMQGLELLAYFRNRAPLDDSGMPKDRFSAEMPDATLATLKIQPSEPRDSAVYFCASGWEGTGELFFGEGSRLTVL.